Listed below are T cell receptor beta chains from one sample, sequenced in a study of Ad26.COV2.S vaccination and SARS-CoV-2 variants. Produced via immunoSEQ multiplex PCR; TCRdb's table is partial and in-frame only. This table has 200,000 to 250,000 clones, around 89% appearing once. The sample consisted of peripheral blood, taken in a trial of Ad26.COV2.S vaccine versus placebo. The receptors come from a person between 18 and 65 years old who received the Ad26.COV2.S COVID-19 vaccine or a placebo. Both conserved end residues are part of each CDR3. The order of the fields is clone size, D gene, V gene, J gene, CDR3 DNA, CDR3 protein. The D gene is left open where the match is weak. The size entry is marked missing in some rows and otherwise reads once, few, many or a size class.

>-|-|TRBV9|TRBJ2-2
TGTGCCAGCAGCGTAGAGAAGAACACCGGGGAGCTGTTTTTT
CASSVEKNTGELFF
>-|-|TRBV4-2|TRBJ2-5
TGTGCCAGCAGCCAAGATCGGGGGCAAGAGACCCAGTACTTC
CASSQDRGQETQYF
>-|TRBD1|TRBV2|TRBJ2-4
TGTGCCAGCAGCCCGACAGGGGTACTAGCCAAAAACATTCAGTACTTC
CASSPTGVLAKNIQYF
>-|-|TRBV15|TRBJ2-7
TGTGCCACCAGCAGTTACGCTGAGGACGAGCAGTACTTC
CATSSYAEDEQYF
>-|-|TRBV5-1|TRBJ2-2
TGCGCCAGCAGCTTAGGTGACACCGGGGAGCTGTTTTTT
CASSLGDTGELFF
>once|-|TRBV5-1|TRBJ2-4
TGCGCCAGCAGCTTCCAAAGGGGGGGCATTCAGTACTTC
CASSFQRGGIQYF
>-|-|TRBV6-5|TRBJ2-7
TGTGCCACCCATGTGGGTAGCGACGAGCAGTACTTC
CATHVGSDEQYF
>-|-|TRBV21-1|TRBJ1-4
TGTGCCAGCAGCCGCATCACAGGGACTAATGAAAAACTGTTTTTT
CASSRITGTNEKLFF
>-|TRBD2|TRBV7-2|TRBJ2-3
TGTGCCAGCAGCTCGGTAGGACTAGCGGGGGGTCTCGATACGCAGTATTTT
CASSSVGLAGGLDTQYF
>once|-|TRBV5-1|TRBJ1-5
TGCGCCAGCAGCCCCTACGGGAGTAATCAGCCCCAGCATTTT
CASSPYGSNQPQHF
>-|-|TRBV6-4|TRBJ2-4
TGTGCCAGCAGTGGTCCTGAAAACATTCAGTACTTC
CASSGPENIQYF
>-|-|TRBV20-1|TRBJ1-2
TGCACCGGAGGGGGGGGATATGGCTACACCTTC
CTGGGGYGYTF
>-|-|TRBV3-1/TRBV3-2|TRBJ1-5
TGTGCCAGCAGCCAACAGGGTAGTGGCAATCAGCCCCAGCATTTT
CASSQQGSGNQPQHF
>-|-|TRBV5-1|TRBJ1-5
TGCGCCAGCAGCTTGGAAGGGCTGGGCAATCAGCCCCAGCATTTT
CASSLEGLGNQPQHF
>-|-|TRBV5-4|TRBJ2-1
TGTGCCAGCAGCGTCGGGTCGTCTAGGGATGAGCAGTTCTTC
CASSVGSSRDEQFF
>-|-|TRBV24-1|TRBJ2-2
TGTGCCACCAGTGATTTGTCCCTCGGGGCGGGGTTGACCGGGGAGCTGTTTTTT
CATSDLSLGAGLTGELFF
>-|-|TRBV5-8|TRBJ2-5
TGTGCCAGCAGCCACCGCCTGCGGTGGACCCAGTACTTC
CASSHRLRWTQYF
>-|-|TRBV9|TRBJ2-1
TGTGCCAGCAGCGCTGGGGGGCAGCGGAATGAGCAGTTCTTC
CASSAGGQRNEQFF
>once|-|TRBV6-5|TRBJ2-1
TGTGCCAGTCGGGCCCACGGGGGCAGAAATGAGCAGTTCTTC
CASRAHGGRNEQFF
>-|-|TRBV5-1|TRBJ1-4
TGCGCCAGCAGGGGCAAATCTAATGAAAAACTGTTTTTT
CASRGKSNEKLFF
>-|-|TRBV5-4|TRBJ1-4
TGTGCCAGCAGTTATTACATGGAAAAACTGTTTTTT
CASSYYMEKLFF
>-|-|TRBV9|TRBJ2-2
TGTGCCAGCAGCGTAGCCACGTTCACCGGGGAGCTGTTTTTT
CASSVATFTGELFF
>-|-|TRBV4-1|TRBJ1-5
TGCGCCAGCAGCCTAGAGAACAATCAGCCCCAGCATTTT
CASSLENNQPQHF
>-|TRBD1|TRBV5-5|TRBJ2-7
TGTGCCAGCAGCTTGCGCCCGGGACAGCATTTAATCAACGAGCAGTACTTC
CASSLRPGQHLINEQYF
>-|-|TRBV10-3|TRBJ2-2
TGTGCCATCAGTGAGTCGACCCCGGGGCAGGGGTACACCGGGGAGCTGTTTTTT
CAISESTPGQGYTGELFF
>-|TRBD2|TRBV19|TRBJ2-3
TGTGCCAGTAGTATGGGACTAGCGGGGATCACAGATACGCAGTATTTT
CASSMGLAGITDTQYF
>-|-|TRBV6-2/TRBV6-3|TRBJ2-7
TGTGCCAGCAGTACTCGCTCCTACGAGCAGTACTTC
CASSTRSYEQYF
>-|-|TRBV6-1|TRBJ2-3
TGTGCCAGCAGTGAAGGAGGGGCTGCAGATACGCAGTATTTT
CASSEGGAADTQYF
>-|-|TRBV10-3|TRBJ1-2
TGTGCCATCAGCCCTACAGGGATTGGCTACACCTTC
CAISPTGIGYTF
>-|-|TRBV12-3/TRBV12-4|TRBJ2-2
TGTGCCAGCAGTTTGAGGGTGACCGGGGAGCTGTTTTTT
CASSLRVTGELFF
>-|-|TRBV14|TRBJ2-1
TGTGCCAGCAGCCCCACCGTCTACGCTTACAATGAGCAGTTCTTC
CASSPTVYAYNEQFF
>-|-|TRBV7-6|TRBJ2-2
TGTGCCAGCAGCTTAGAACAGACTTCGAACACCGGGGAGCTGTTTTTT
CASSLEQTSNTGELFF
>-|TRBD2|TRBV3-1/TRBV3-2|TRBJ2-3
TGTGCCAGCAGCCAAGGCCCTAGCGGGGGGGGTAATACGCAGTATTTT
CASSQGPSGGGNTQYF
>once|TRBD2|TRBV4-1|TRBJ2-5
TGCGCCAGCAGCCAAGAGAAAGTAGCGGGGGAGACCCAGTACTTC
CASSQEKVAGETQYF
>once|TRBD1|TRBV7-9|TRBJ1-1
TGTGCCAGCAGCTTAGGGTTAGGGGGCAGGGTGGCCACTGAAGCTTTCTTT
CASSLGLGGRVATEAFF
>-|-|TRBV4-1|TRBJ1-6
TGCGCCAGCAGCCAAGTGGGGGCCTCACCCCTCCACTTT
CASSQVGASPLHF
>-|-|TRBV7-2|TRBJ2-7
TGTGCCAGCAGCCAGAGGCTGGACCGCTACTACGAGCAGTACTTC
CASSQRLDRYYEQYF
>-|TRBD2|TRBV4-1|TRBJ2-3
TGCGCCAGCAGCCGACTAGCGGGAGAGGGGGGGAATACGCAGTATTTT
CASSRLAGEGGNTQYF
>-|-|TRBV10-3|TRBJ1-1
TGTGCCATCAGCAGAGCGACGACGGGCACTGAAGCTTTCTTT
CAISRATTGTEAFF
>once|-|TRBV7-2|TRBJ2-2
TGTGCCAGCAGCCGGGGGAACACCGGGGAGCTGTTTTTT
CASSRGNTGELFF
>few|TRBD2|TRBV29-1|TRBJ2-7
TGCAGCGCCCGACCAGGACTAGCGCAGAACGAGCAGTACTTC
CSARPGLAQNEQYF
>-|-|TRBV9|TRBJ2-5
TGTGCCAGCAGCGTAGCGGGTCAACCGGGGACCCAGTACTTC
CASSVAGQPGTQYF
>-|-|TRBV19|TRBJ1-5
TGTGCCAGTAGAAGGGCGGGGGAGGAAGTTAGCAATCAGCCCCAGCATTTT
CASRRAGEEVSNQPQHF
>once|-|TRBV7-9|TRBJ1-5
TGTGCCAGCAGCTTAAATAGGGACAATCAGCCCCAGCATTTT
CASSLNRDNQPQHF
>once|TRBD2|TRBV30|TRBJ2-7
TGTGCCTGGAGTGTAGACCTAGCGGGAGTAGGCGAGCAGTACTTC
CAWSVDLAGVGEQYF
>-|-|TRBV10-3|TRBJ2-7
TGTGCCATCAGTCAGGGAAGAGCCTACGAGCAGTACTTC
CAISQGRAYEQYF